This T cell receptor beta chain appears in the sequencing data of a study of cytomegalovirus exposure and HLA in healthy donors. Whole-study results and caveats: In a later analysis, TCR beta V- and J-gene trimming was associated with a missense DCLRE1C variant. For presence/absence analyses, sequencing depth was assumed to be roughly uniform across donors.

The PCR contained 60 Vbeta and 13 Jbeta primers. The repertoire was sequenced with immunoSEQ multiplex PCR; TCRdb's copy has only in-frame clones and lacks some. The sample has about 160,000 clones, more than 80% seen once. This CDR3 contains 14 residues. For this clone: As yet, its antigen is unknown.

V and J are TRBV12-1 and TRBJ2-7; the tabulated D call, TRBD1, remains unverified against the DNA. TRBV12-1 counts as a pseudogene. This sequence was found in a woman aged 25 to 39 in good health and CMV-seropositive. The specimen sequenced was PBMCs. CDR3 region: CASSFAGAIYEQYF. CDR3 coding DNA: TGTGCCAGCAGCTTCGCAGGGGCAATATACGAGCAGTACTTC.